The following is a TCR beta chain sequence with its context. Its antigen specificity is not known. Base qualities are not recorded, but no much larger clone differs from it by a single base. These data belong to a study of blood T cell repertoires in COVID-19 (dated by TCRdb to about 2020). At the level of the whole study: The collaborator samples originated in the United States, Italy and Spain and spanned the acute and convalescent phases of COVID-19. The prospective study material was composed of cDNA or gDNA derived from T cells, B-cell-depleted T cells, or PBMCs. Deeply sampled blood TCRbeta repertoires from subjects exposed to, actively infected with, or recovered from COVID-19 were included in the dataset. The repertoires were made available in a free public database intended to serve as a resource for research on the immune response to SARS-CoV-2. The samples were drawn from the first 160 participants of the ongoing ImmuneRACE study and from 950 to 1,500 subjects provided by 6 global collaborators. Sample metadata almost always included a de-identified subject ID, COVID-19 status, age in years and sex. HLA class I and class II types, where available, came from metadata supplied by the sample provider rather than from assay-based typing. On the study overall, not on this receptor specifically: Clinical and demographic metadata were provided uncurated, with the amount varying by source and participant.

TCRbeta CDR3 regions were amplified from genomic DNA by means of the immunoSEQ Assay, a bias-controlled multiplex PCR. In the paper's pipeline: The number of nucleated cells in each sample was estimated from the amplification of reference gene primers within the assay. To quantify the absolute abundance of each unique TCRbeta CDR3 rearrangement, sequence reads were collapsed and filtered. Productive Simpson clonality was computed per sample as the square root of Simpson's diversity index over productive rearrangements. TCRdb holds this immuneACCESS table with in-frame rearrangements only. Some clones are missing; in checked studies, unresolved V genes explain under half, and the rest has no known cause. Clonal size and the V and J genes are those of that table, whereas D and trimming came from the DNA. Present in this sample are around 96,000 clones, about 95% of which were seen just once. Of the sample, about 4.7% falls within the top ten clones.

The collaborating institutions used their own protocols to collect whole blood in K2EDTA tubes. For TCRbeta analysis, collaborators shipped samples as frozen whole blood, isolated PBMCs, or DNA extracted from either of those sample types. This receptor was obtained from a human donor with active COVID-19. The donor label of this sample is uncertain. Specimen: peripheral blood.

CDR3 sequence: CASSPLAGIPCEQYF. The nucleotide sequence reads TGTGCCAGCAGTCCACTAGCGGGTATCCCTTGCGAGCAGTACTTC. Rearrangement joined TRBV3-1 (or the pseudogene TRBV3-2) to TRBJ2-7, and TRBD2 matches 9 of the central bases. Unmatched junction bases come to 12, with V trimmed by 6 bases and J by 6 bases. The cysteine opens and the phenylalanine closes a CDR3 of 15 amino acids. Solely the CDR3 DNA is kept, with 45 bases framed from the first base. The germline V gene (reference sequence) supplies CDR1 LGHDT and CDR2 YNNKEL.